This TCR beta chain comes out of a study of shared clonotypes between healthy human individuals. Germline V CDR1 and CDR2: KGHSH, LQKENI. Trimming took 5 bases from V and 5 from J, leaving 9 bases between them. The CDR3 has 13 amino acids. Method: immunoSEQ multiplex PCR; TCRdb's copy keeps in-frame clones and lacks some. This table holds approximately 1.5 million clones, 95% to 99% found once. Sequencing was done on a sample of naive CD4+ T cells sorted from blood. The sample's subset: CD45RA+ positively selected. This TCR derives from a man under 40 in good health. The chain employs TRBV18 and TRBJ1-4; a possible D gene is TRBD1 (5 bases). CDR3 nucleotides: TGTGCCAGCTCATCGGGACGGAATGAAAAACTGTTTTTT. Translated: CASSSGRNEKLFF.